The source of this T cell receptor (beta chain) is a study of blood T cell repertoires in COVID-19. Overall study context: Samples of COVID-19 (acute and convalescent) were obtained from the United States, Italy and Spain. T cells, B-cell-depleted T cells, or PBMCs provided the cDNA or gDNA that served as material.

The authors' processing: It was from reference gene primer amplification that nucleated cell counts were estimated. Assay: immunoSEQ multiplex PCR; the TCRdb copy retains only in-frame clones and omits some. Clone size and V and J calls were adopted from that table, with D and trimming inferred from the DNA. Among a few hundred thousand clones listed, approximately 90% were seen once. The junction had 6 bases not matched to a gene; V was cut back by 6 bases and J by 7 bases. This CDR3 is 13 amino acids long. The genes are TRBV12-3 or TRBV12-4 and TRBJ1-5; 7 bases line up with TRBD1. The receptor's source is a man younger than 30 with active or convalescent COVID-19. The source material was peripheral blood. The DNA of the CDR3 is TGTGCCAGCAGCACGACAGGGTACCAGCCCCAGCATTTT. Amino acid sequence: CASSTTGYQPQHF.